This T cell receptor beta chain was recovered during a study of technical replicates of blood from several donors. The CDR3 covers 13 residues. The germline CDR1 and CDR2 sequences are SNHLY and FYNNEI. Trimming shortened V by 4 bases and J by 3 bases, and 9 bases separated the two germline ends. Measured with immunoSEQ multiplex PCR; TCRdb has only the in-frame clones, and not every one. The sample consists of under 45,000 clones, around 96% of them appearing once. V is TRBV2 and J is TRBJ1-1; D is ambiguous. Sequenced material: T cells isolated from PBMCs. The sequence derives from a human donor in good health. CDR3 sequence (DNA): TGTGCCAGCAGTGGGACTGGGGACACTGAAGCTTTCTTT. This encodes CASSGTGDTEAFF.